The 21 T cell receptor beta chains given below trace back to one sample, sequenced in a study of T cell repertoires and leukemia-associated antigens. For these TCRs, the target antigens are not known. TCRdb independently ran MiXCR on the 5' RACE reads; one entry per CDR3 protein. The sample holds 9,000 to 15,000 distinct CDR3 sequences; roughly 39% are singletons and the top ten take about a third. The sequenced sample was CD3+ T cells sorted from blood and cultured. The receptors shown here come from a female donor in good health.

This clonotype was seen a single time. One junction end does not reproduce the germline sequence, and a read error may be involved. The chain uses TRBV2 and TRBJ2-3; a weak D match, TRBD2 (5 bases). The CDR3 is 15 amino acids. Germline V lookup: CDR1 SNHLY, CDR2 FYNNEI. CDR3 coding DNA: TGTGCCAGCATTCAGCTAGGCCCATTGGGAGATATGCAGTATTTT. It encodes CASIQLGPLGDMQYF. Full variable domain (missing parts from reference TRBV2 and TRBJ2-3): EPEVTQTPSHQVTQMGQEVILRCVPISNHLYFYWYRQILGQKVEFLVSFYNNEISEKSEIFDDQFSVERPDGSNFTLKIRSTKLEDSAMYFCASIQLGPLGDMQYFGPGTRLTVL.

This chain uses TRBV13 with TRBJ2-7; no reliable D call. Germline values: CDR1 PRHDT, CDR2 FYEKMQ (reference sequence). This CDR3 has 14 amino acids. Trimming pared 5 bases from V and 0 bases from J, leaving 11 bases between. CDR3 sequence reads: CASSPFAVSYEQYF. The CDR3 nucleotides read TGTGCCAGCAGCCCCTTCGCGGTCTCCTACGAGCAGTACTTC.

This clonotype was detected many times. The rearrangement joins TRBV7-6 to TRBJ2-2; D call uncertain. CDR1 and CDR2 (germline): SGHVS, FNYEAQ. V was shortened by 5 bases and J by 8 bases, with 15 bases between the two germline ends. The CDR3 has 14 amino acids. CDR3 nucleotides: TGTGCCAGCAGCCGAGGACCCCGGAGAGGGGAGCTGTTTTTT. Translation: CASSRGPRRGELFF.

In its sample, this clonotype was seen many times. The chain couples TRBV18 to TRBJ2-7; no clear D gene. This CDR3 is 13 amino acids long. V gave up 6 bases and J gave up 10 bases, with 19 bases separating them. Germline V gene lookup returns CDR1 KGHSH and CDR2 LQKENI. CDR3 region: CASSPELSPLQYF. The CDR3 DNA is TGTGCCAGCTCGCCCGAACTTAGCCCTCTACAGTACTTC.

In this sample, this clonotype turned up once. The chain couples TRBV20-1 to TRBJ2-5; 11 bases match TRBD2. CDR3 size: 17 residues. J gave up 2 bases and V 0 bases, and 8 bases lay outside the gene matches. CDR1 and CDR2 from the germline V gene are DFQATT and SNEGSKA (reference sequence). The CDR3 is CSARDRLAGGGQETQYF. CDR3 nucleotides: TGCAGTGCTAGAGATCGGCTAGCGGGAGGTGGGCAAGAGACCCAGTACTTC.

This clonotype was counted between two and nine times. V usage is TRBV9 and J usage is TRBJ1-2; 7 bases map to TRBD1. This CDR3 has 15 amino acids. Per the germline V gene, CDR1 is SGDLS and CDR2 is YYNGEE. V dropped 3 bases and J dropped 0; count of bases not matched to a gene: 5. CDR3 nucleotides: TGTGCCAGCAGCGGATACAGGGGAACTAACTATGGCTACACCTTC. Protein sequence: CASSGYRGTNYGYTF.

The V and J genes are TRBV12-3 or TRBV12-4 and TRBJ2-7; TRBD1 matches at 7 bases. The V gene end was trimmed by 11 bases and the J gene end by 3 bases; junction bases not matched to a gene: 7. The CDR3 is made up of 12 amino acids. CDR3 amino acids: CAGAPGGYEQYF. Written as DNA, the CDR3 is TGTGCCGGCGCTCCAGGGGGCTACGAGCAGTACTTC.

This chain links TRBV12-5 with TRBJ2-7; the D call may be TRBD1 or TRBD2 (5 bases each). The CDR3 has 14 amino acids. V was pared by 4 bases and J by 6 bases, with 16 bases between. Germline-derived CDR1 and CDR2 are LGHNT and FRNRAP. DNA of the CDR3: TGTGCTAGTGGTTCCCCGGGACGGCAGGGCGAGCAGTACTTC. Translation: CASGSPGRQGEQYF.

This clonotype has more than one count but fewer than ten. The genes are TRBV5-1 and TRBJ2-7; no firm D call. Trimming stripped 0 bases from V and 5 bases from J, with 12 bases between. Germline V CDR1 and CDR2: SGHRS, YFSETQ. The CDR3 loop spans 14 amino acids. CDR3 amino acids: CASSLVSSENEQYF. For the CDR3, the DNA is TGCGCCAGCAGCTTGGTGAGCTCTGAGAACGAGCAGTACTTC.

This clonotype was counted between two and nine times. The chain links TRBV5-1 to TRBJ2-1; 7 positions agree with TRBD1. CDR1 is SGHRS and CDR2 is YFSETQ in the germline V gene. The CDR3 runs to 15 residues. V lost 0 bases to trimming and J lost 2 bases; unmatched junction nucleotides: 2. CDR3 bases: TGCGCCAGCAGCTTGGACGGGACAGCCTACAATGAGCAGTTCTTC. Its translation: CASSLDGTAYNEQFF. Full variable domain (rest looked up from reference TRBV5-1 and TRBJ2-1): KAGVTQTPRYLIKTRGQQVTLSCSPISGHRSVSWYQQTPGQGLQFLFEYFSETQRNKGNFPGRFSGRQFSNSRSEMNVSTLELGDSALYLCASSLDGTAYNEQFFGPGTRLTVL.

The V gene is TRBV10-2, the J gene TRBJ2-2, with D unresolved. Germline V gives CDR1 WSHSY, CDR2 SAAADI. CDR3 size: 14 residues. V was cut by 8 bases and J by 0 bases, with 10 bases left in between. The DNA for the CDR3 is TGCGCCAGCGATAGCTCTGCGAACACCGGGGAGCTGTTTTTT. This codes for CASDSSANTGELFF.

This clonotype was recorded a few times. The rearrangement uses TRBV29-1 and TRBJ2-5, with a weak D call TRBD1 (6 bases). This CDR3 has 12 residues. Deletions cut 7 bases from V and 3 bases from J, with 12 bases between. Germline V lookup: CDR1 SQVTM, CDR2 ANQGSEA. CDR3 region: CSAQGSKETQYF. Written as DNA, the CDR3 is TGCAGCGCCCAGGGGAGCAAAGAGACCCAGTACTTC.

The chain links TRBV5-1 to TRBJ2-7; D is uncertain. Germline V gene data show CDR1 as SGHRS and CDR2 as YFSETQ. The V gene lost 3 bases and the J gene lost 2 bases, with 12 bases spanning the gap. The length of the CDR3 is 14 residues. CDR3 bases: TGCGCCAGCAGCTCGGCCAGCCTAACCTACGAGCAGTACTTC. Translating it yields CASSSASLTYEQYF.

This clonotype has only one observation. The chain is built from TRBV29-1 and TRBJ2-1; 7 positions match TRBD1. The CDR3 contains 15 residues. J gave up 6 bases and V 8 bases, and 16 bases lay outside the gene matches. Germline-derived CDR1 and CDR2 are SQVTM and ANQGSEA. Here the CDR3 DNA reads TGCAGCTTGGGTCTCGGACAGGCAATCCCCAATGAGCAGTTCTTC. Translation: CSLGLGQAIPNEQFF.

The genes are TRBV7-2 and TRBJ1-5, with D hard to call. This CDR3 comprises 15 residues. CDR1 is SGHTA and CDR2 is FQGNSA in the germline V gene. Trimming left V 8 bases short and J 3 bases short, with 17 bases between. CDR3 sequence: CASSNQDGLNQPQHF. The CDR3 DNA follows: TGTGCCAGCTCAAACCAGGACGGACTCAATCAGCCCCAGCATTTT.

This sequence joins TRBV7-2 and TRBJ1-5, with 7 bases aligning to TRBD1. Germline V lookup: CDR1 SGHTA, CDR2 FQGNSA. This CDR3 contains 15 residues. The V gene end was trimmed by 3 bases and the J gene end by 2 bases; junction bases not matched to a gene: 4. CDR3 sequence reads: CASSFTGVGNQPQHF. The CDR3 DNA reads TGTGCCAGCAGCTTCACAGGGGTTGGCAATCAGCCCCAGCATTTT.

V gene TRBV5-6 combines with J gene TRBJ2-5; no reliable D call. The V end was cut by 2 bases, the J end by 5 bases, with 10 bases between. CDR1 SGHDT and CDR2 YYEEEE come from the germline V gene. The CDR3 runs 13 residues. The DNA of the CDR3 is TGTGCCAGCAGCTTACAGTTGCGGGAGACCCAGTACTTC. It is translated as CASSLQLRETQYF.

This clonotype turned up a few times. The rearrangement uses TRBV3-1 and TRBJ1-2, with unresolved D. Trimming removed 1 base at V and 7 bases at J, with 13 bases between. Germline V gives CDR1 LGHDT, CDR2 YNNKEL (reference sequence). The CDR3 extends over 14 amino acids. In DNA form, the CDR3 reads TGTGCCAGCAGCCAAGCAGCAGACAATGGTGGCTACACCTTC. Translated: CASSQAADNGGYTF. The entire variable domain, with the rest obtained from reference TRBV3-1 and TRBJ1-2, is as follows: DTAVSQTPKYLVTQMGNDKSIKCEQNLGHDTMYWYKQDSKKFLKIMFSYNNKELIINETVPNRFSPKSPDKAHLNLHINSLELGDSAVYFCASSQAADNGGYTFGSGTRLTVV.

The rearrangement joins TRBV9 to TRBJ1-5; 9 positions agree with TRBD1. Germline V CDR1 and CDR2: SGDLS, YYNGEE. J gave up 11 bases and V 3 bases, and 6 bases lay outside the gene matches. This CDR3 region has 13 residues. This CDR3 is CASSGQGDEAQHF. CDR3 DNA sequence: TGTGCCAGCAGCGGACAGGGGGACGAGGCCCAGCATTTT.

This clonotype is deemed medium-sized. CDR3: CSASTRVFAYTF. As DNA, the CDR3 is TGCAGTGCTAGTACTAGGGTTTTTGCCTACACCTTC. The chain links TRBV20-1 to TRBJ1-2, with no clear D. Trimming cost V 3 bases and J 10 bases, with 15 bases left between them. The CDR3 runs to 12 residues. In germline, CDR1 is DFQATT, CDR2 SNEGSKA (reference sequence).

This clonotype is deemed medium-sized. V usage is TRBV29-1 and J usage is TRBJ2-5, with D perhaps given as TRBD1 or TRBD2 (5 bases each). Germline-derived CDR1 and CDR2 are SQVTM and ANQGSEA. This CDR3 contains 13 residues. The ends were cut back, 6 bases at V and 4 bases at J, with 15 bases in the middle. The DNA for the CDR3 is TGCAGCGTCCTAAGGGACGTTCCAGAGACCCAGTACTTC. This encodes CSVLRDVPETQYF.